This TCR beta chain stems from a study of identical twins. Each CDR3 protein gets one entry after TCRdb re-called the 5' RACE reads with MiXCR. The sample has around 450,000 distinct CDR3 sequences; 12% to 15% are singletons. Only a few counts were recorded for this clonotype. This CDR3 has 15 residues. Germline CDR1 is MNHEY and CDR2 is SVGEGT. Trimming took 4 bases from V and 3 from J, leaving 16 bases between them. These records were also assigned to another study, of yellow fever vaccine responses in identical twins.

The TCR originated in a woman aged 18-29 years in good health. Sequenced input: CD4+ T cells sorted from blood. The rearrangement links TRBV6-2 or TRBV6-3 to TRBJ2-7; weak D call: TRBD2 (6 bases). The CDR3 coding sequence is TGTGCCAGCAGTTCCCTCGGACGGAGGGGCTACGAGCAGTACTTC. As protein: CASSSLGRRGYEQYF.